The T cell receptor (beta chain) described here comes from a study of identifying expanded T cells in peripheral blood. Healthy donors had no documented immune events, such as infections, while sampled. Note on this clone: Its antigen is undetermined.

Sequenced by immunoSEQ multiplex PCR; TCRdb stores in-frame clones only, minus some. The top ten clones hold 8.4% of a sample with about 130,000 clones, around 88% of them seen once. Findings and limits, study-wide: Variance in clone template counts between two-week samples significantly increased with total template count across all healthy donors.

The receptor's source is a person aged 18 to 75 in good health. Sequenced sample: blood.

The CDR3 region has the DNA TGTGCCACCAGCAGAGATTGGGGGGTCTACGAGCAGTACTTC. It encodes CATSRDWGVYEQYF. The chain is built from TRBV15 and TRBJ2-7; D possibly corresponds to TRBD2 (6 bases). The CDR3 totals 14 residues. Per the germline V gene, CDR1 is LNHNV and CDR2 is YYDKDF (reference sequence). V was cut by 0 bases and J by 3 bases, with 9 bases left in between.